The table lists the clone carrying this T cell receptor beta chain with many counts. No antigen is known for it. The CDR3 loop spans 14 amino acids. Germline CDR1 SGDLS, CDR2 YYNGEE. Trimming took 2 bases from V and 3 from J, leaving 6 bases between them. This sample was included in a study of CD8 T cells in ankylosing spondylitis. Points from the study as a whole: Disease-linked clones bore a CD8+ phenotype, appearing relatively rarely in peripheral blood. Ankylosing spondylitis blood appeared to carry a characteristic TCR beta motif of several highly homologous variants. Matched ankylosing spondylitis synovial fluid reportedly showed significant enrichment of disease-linked clones.

Molecular-barcoded quantitative 5'-RACE produced these TCR beta libraries. MiXCR, run by TCRdb on the 5' RACE reads, gives a single entry per CDR3 protein. Seen here are about 39,000 distinct CDR3 sequences, approximately 3% observed once, and the top ten hold approximately 2.9%. The TCR was taken from a male donor with ankylosing spondylitis or in good health (not recorded which). Sequenced: blood, either unsorted or a sorted T cell fraction (not recorded which). The chain recombines TRBV9 with TRBJ1-6; D gene ambiguous. The CDR3 here is CASSVAVYNSPLHF. CDR3 bases: TGTGCCAGCAGCGTGGCAGTCTATAATTCACCCCTCCACTTT. Using reference TRBV9 and TRBJ1-6 for the parts outside the CDR3, the full variable domain is DSGVTQTPKHLITATGQRVTLRCSPRSGDLSVYWYQQSLDQGLQFLIQYYNGEERAKGNILERFSAQQFPDLHSELNLSSLELGDSALYFCASSVAVYNSPLHFGNGTRLTVT.